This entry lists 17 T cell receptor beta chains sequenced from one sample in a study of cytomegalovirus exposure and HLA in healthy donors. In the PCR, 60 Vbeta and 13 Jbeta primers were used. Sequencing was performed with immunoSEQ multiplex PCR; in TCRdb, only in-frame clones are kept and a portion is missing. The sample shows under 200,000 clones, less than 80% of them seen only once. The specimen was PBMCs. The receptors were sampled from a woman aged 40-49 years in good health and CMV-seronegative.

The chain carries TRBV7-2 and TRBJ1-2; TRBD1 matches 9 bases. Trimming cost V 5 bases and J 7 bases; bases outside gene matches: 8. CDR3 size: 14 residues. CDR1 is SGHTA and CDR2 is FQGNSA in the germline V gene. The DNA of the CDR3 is TGTGCCAGCAGCCGGGACAGGGTAGGGTGTGGCTACACCTTC. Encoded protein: CASSRDRVGCGYTF.

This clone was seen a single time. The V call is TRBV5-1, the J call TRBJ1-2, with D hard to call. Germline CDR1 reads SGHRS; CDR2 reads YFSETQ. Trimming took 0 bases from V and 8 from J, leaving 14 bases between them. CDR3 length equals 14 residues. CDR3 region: CASSLEAGVKGYTF. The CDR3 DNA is TGCGCCAGCAGCTTGGAGGCAGGTGTGAAGGGCTACACCTTC. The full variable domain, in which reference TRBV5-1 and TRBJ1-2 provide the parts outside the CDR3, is KAGVTQTPRYLIKTRGQQVTLSCSPISGHRSVSWYQQTPGQGLQFLFEYFSETQRNKGNFPGRFSGRQFSNSRSEMNVSTLELGDSALYLCASSLEAGVKGYTFGSGTRLTVV.

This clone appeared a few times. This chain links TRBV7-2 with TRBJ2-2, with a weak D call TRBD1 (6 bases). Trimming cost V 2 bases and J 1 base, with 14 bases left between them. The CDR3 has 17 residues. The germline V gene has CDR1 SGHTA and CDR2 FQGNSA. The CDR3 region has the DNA TGTGCCAGCAGCTTAATCTACAGGGTAGGGAACACCGGGGAGCTGTTTTTT. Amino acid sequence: CASSLIYRVGNTGELFF.

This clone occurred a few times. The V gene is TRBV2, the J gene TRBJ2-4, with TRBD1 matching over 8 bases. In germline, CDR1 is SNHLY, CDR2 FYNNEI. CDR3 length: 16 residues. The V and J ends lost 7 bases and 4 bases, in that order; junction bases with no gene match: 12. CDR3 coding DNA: TGTGCCAGCAAGGCTACCCGGACAGGGAATAAAAACATTCAGTACTTC. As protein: CASKATRTGNKNIQYF.

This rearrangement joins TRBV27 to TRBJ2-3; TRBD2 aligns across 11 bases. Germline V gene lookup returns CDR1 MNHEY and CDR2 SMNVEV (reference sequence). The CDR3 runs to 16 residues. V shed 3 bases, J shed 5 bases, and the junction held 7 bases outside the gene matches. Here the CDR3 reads CASSLYSGGAVDTQYF. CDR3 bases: TGTGCCAGCAGTTTGTATAGCGGGGGGGCTGTAGATACGCAGTATTTT.

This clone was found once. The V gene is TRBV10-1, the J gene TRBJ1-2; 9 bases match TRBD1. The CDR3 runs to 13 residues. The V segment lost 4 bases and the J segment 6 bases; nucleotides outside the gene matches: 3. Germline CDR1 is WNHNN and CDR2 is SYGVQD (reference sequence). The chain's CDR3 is CASSGDREDGYTF. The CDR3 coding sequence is TGCGCCAGCAGTGGGGACAGGGAAGATGGCTACACCTTC.

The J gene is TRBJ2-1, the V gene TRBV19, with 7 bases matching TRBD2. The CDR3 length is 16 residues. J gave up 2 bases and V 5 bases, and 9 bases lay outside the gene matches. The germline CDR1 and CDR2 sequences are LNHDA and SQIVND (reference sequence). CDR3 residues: CASSPHSGTAYNEQFF. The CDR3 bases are TGTGCCAGTAGTCCCCACAGCGGGACCGCCTACAATGAGCAGTTCTTC.

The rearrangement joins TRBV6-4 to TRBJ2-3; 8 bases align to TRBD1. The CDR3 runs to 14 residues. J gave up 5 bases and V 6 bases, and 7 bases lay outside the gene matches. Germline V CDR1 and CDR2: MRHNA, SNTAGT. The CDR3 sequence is CASRQTGAGDTQYF. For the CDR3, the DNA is TGTGCCAGCAGACAGACAGGGGCTGGAGATACGCAGTATTTT.

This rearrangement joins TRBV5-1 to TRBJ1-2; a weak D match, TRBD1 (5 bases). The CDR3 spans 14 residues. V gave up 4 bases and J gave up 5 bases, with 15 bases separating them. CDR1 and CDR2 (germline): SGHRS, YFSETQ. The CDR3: CASSPAGGLYGYTF. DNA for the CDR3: TGCGCCAGCAGCCCGGCGGGGGGACTTTATGGCTACACCTTC. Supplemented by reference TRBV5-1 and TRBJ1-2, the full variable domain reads KAGVTQTPRYLIKTRGQQVTLSCSPISGHRSVSWYQQTPGQGLQFLFEYFSETQRNKGNFPGRFSGRQFSNSRSEMNVSTLELGDSALYLCASSPAGGLYGYTFGSGTRLTVV.

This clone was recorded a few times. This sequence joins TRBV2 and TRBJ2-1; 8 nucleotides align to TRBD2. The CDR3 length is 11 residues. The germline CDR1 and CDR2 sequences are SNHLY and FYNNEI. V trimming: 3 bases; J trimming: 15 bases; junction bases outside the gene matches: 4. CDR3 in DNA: TGTGCCAGCAGTGATCGGGGGGGTGGGTTCTTC. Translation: CASSDRGGGFF.

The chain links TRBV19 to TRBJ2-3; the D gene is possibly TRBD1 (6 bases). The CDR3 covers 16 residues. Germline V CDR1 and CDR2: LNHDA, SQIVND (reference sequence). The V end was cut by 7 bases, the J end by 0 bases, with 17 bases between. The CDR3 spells CASTLRGGASTDTQYF. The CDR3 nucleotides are TGTGCCAGTACCCTCAGAGGGGGAGCTAGCACAGATACGCAGTATTTT.

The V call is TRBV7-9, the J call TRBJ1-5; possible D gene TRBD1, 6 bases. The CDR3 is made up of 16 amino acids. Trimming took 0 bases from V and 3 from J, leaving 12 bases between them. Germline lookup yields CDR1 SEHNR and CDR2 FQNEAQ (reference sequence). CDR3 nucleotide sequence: TGTGCCAGCAGCTTAGCCGGGGGGGGCCCCAATCAGCCCCAGCATTTT. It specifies CASSLAGGGPNQPQHF.

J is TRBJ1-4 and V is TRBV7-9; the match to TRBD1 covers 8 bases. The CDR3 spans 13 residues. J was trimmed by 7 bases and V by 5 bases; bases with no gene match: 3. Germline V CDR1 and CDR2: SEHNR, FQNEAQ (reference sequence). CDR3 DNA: TGTGCCAGCAGCCCCGACAGGGGTGAAAAACTGTTTTTT. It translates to CASSPDRGEKLFF.

CDR3: CAWTPGIEQYF. The CDR3 coding sequence is TGTGCCTGGACACCAGGGATCGAGCAGTACTTC. J is TRBJ2-5 and V is TRBV30; tentatively, D is TRBD1 (5 bases). The better agreement between TRBJ2-7 and the DNA end casts doubt on the J call. CDR1 and CDR2 (germline): GTSNPN, SVGIG (reference sequence). CDR3 length equals 11 residues.

The CDR3 here is CASSQSPPALAGANEQYF. In DNA form, the CDR3 reads TGCGCCAGCAGCCAAAGTCCCCCCGCACTAGCGGGAGCTAACGAGCAGTACTTC. The gene calls are TRBV4-3 and TRBJ2-7; 11 bases are a match to TRBD2. V was pared by 2 bases and J by 5 bases, with 14 bases of the junction left unmatched. Germline CDR1 reads LGHNA; CDR2 reads YSLEER. This CDR3 is built from 18 residues.

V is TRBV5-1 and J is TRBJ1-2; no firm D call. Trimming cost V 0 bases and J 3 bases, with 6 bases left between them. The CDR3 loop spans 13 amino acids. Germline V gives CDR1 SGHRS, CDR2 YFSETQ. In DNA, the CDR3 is TGCGCCAGCAGCTTGGTATCTCACTATGGCTACACCTTC. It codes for CASSLVSHYGYTF.

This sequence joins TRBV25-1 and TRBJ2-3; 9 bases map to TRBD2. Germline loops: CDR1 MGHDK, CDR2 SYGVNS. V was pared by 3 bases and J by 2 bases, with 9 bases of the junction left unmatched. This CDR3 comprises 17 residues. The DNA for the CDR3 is TGTGCCAGCAGTGACTCATTAGCGGGGGTAAACACAGATACGCAGTATTTT. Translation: CASSDSLAGVNTDTQYF.